Shown below are 17 T cell receptor beta chains from a single sample sequenced in a study of blood T cell repertoires in COVID-19. Sequenced by immunoSEQ multiplex PCR; TCRdb stores in-frame clones only, minus some. Among 300,000 to 400,000 clones listed, around 85% were seen once. Source material: PBMCs or T cells enriched from blood (not recorded which). The source is a woman in her 40s with acute COVID-19.

This clone is a singleton in its sample. V gene TRBV5-5 combines with J gene TRBJ1-3; D not resolved. CDR1 is SGHKS, CDR2 YYEKEE, per germline (reference sequence). Trimming cost V 1 base and J 0 bases, with 8 bases left between them. This CDR3 has 15 residues. The CDR3 here is CASSLNSRSGNTIYF. The CDR3 DNA follows: TGTGCCAGCAGCTTGAACAGCCGCTCTGGAAACACCATATATTTT.

CDR3 loop: CASSLPPGGGYGYTF. DNA of the CDR3: TGTGCCAGCAGTTTACCCCCGGGGGGTGGCTATGGCTACACCTTC. The rearrangement links TRBV28 to TRBJ1-2, with D possibly matching TRBD1 (5 bases). V was trimmed by 2 bases and J by 4 bases, leaving 14 bases between them. CDR1 and CDR2 from the germline V gene are MDHEN and SYDVKM. The length of the CDR3 is 15 residues.

CDR3: CATLIGGADNQPQHF. CDR3 sequence (DNA): TGTGCCACCCTTATCGGGGGGGCCGACAATCAGCCCCAGCATTTT. The genes are TRBV28 and TRBJ1-5; TRBD1 might be the D (6 bases). This CDR3 has 15 residues. The germline gives CDR1 MDHEN, CDR2 SYDVKM. V gave up 10 bases and J gave up 3 bases, with 19 bases separating them.

The V and J genes are TRBV18 and TRBJ1-1; 9 positions match TRBD1. V was clipped by 3 bases and J by 2 bases; unmatched bases: 4. Germline V gene data show CDR1 as KGHSH and CDR2 as LQKENI. The CDR3 runs 15 residues. The CDR3 here is CASSPDRGGNTEAFF. CDR3 nucleotides: TGTGCCAGCTCACCGGACAGGGGAGGTAACACTGAAGCTTTCTTT.

This clone appeared a few times. The V and J genes are TRBV28 and TRBJ1-2; a possible D gene is TRBD1 (5 bases). V lost 1 base to trimming and J lost 8 bases, with 20 bases between them. The CDR3 contains 16 residues. Germline CDR1 and CDR2: MDHEN and SYDVKM. The CDR3 nucleotides read TGTGCCAGCAGTTTATCCGTCCTAGGGGCCCCAAGAGGCTACACCTTC. Translating it yields CASSLSVLGAPRGYTF.

The chain is built from TRBV4-3 and TRBJ1-4, with TRBD1 as a possible D gene (6 bases). CDR1 and CDR2 from the germline V gene are LGHNA and YSLEER. The CDR3 runs to 14 residues. Trimming cost V 3 bases and J 8 bases, with 13 bases left between them. For the CDR3, the DNA is TGCGCCAGCAGCCACCAACAGGGTGGGGAAAAACTGTTTTTT. Translation: CASSHQQGGEKLFF.

As for this clone: In the same sample, other DNA sequences code for this CDR3. J is TRBJ1-2 and V is TRBV18; 8 nucleotides align to TRBD1. Losses at the gene ends were 9 bases for V and 4 bases for J; bases not matched to a gene: 7. The CDR3 has 13 amino acids. The germline CDR1 and CDR2 sequences are KGHSH and LQKENI. The CDR3 region has the DNA TGTGCCAGTTCCCCTGGACAGGGCTATGGCTACACCTTC. Translating it yields CASSPGQGYGYTF. The full variable domain, with the rest looked up from reference TRBV18 and TRBJ1-2, is NAGVMQNPRHLVRRRGQEARLRCSPMKGHSHVYWYRQLPEEGLKFMVYLQKENIIDESGMPKERFSAEFPKEGPSILRIQQVVRGDSAAYFCASSPGQGYGYTFGSGTRLTVV.

The gene calls are TRBV6-5 and TRBJ2-7; 9 positions match TRBD1. The J segment lost 1 base and the V segment lost 6 bases, leaving 7 bases of the junction unmatched. This CDR3 has 15 amino acids. CDR1 is MNHEY, CDR2 SVGAGI, per germline. The CDR3 nucleotides are TGTGCCAGCAGAGATACAGGGGGCCGGTCCTACGAGCAGTACTTC. Its protein is CASRDTGGRSYEQYF.

This chain connects TRBV2 to TRBJ1-2, with 8 bases fitting TRBD1. CDR1 and CDR2 from the germline V gene are SNHLY and FYNNEI. After removal of 5 bases from V and 4 bases from J, the junction contained 3 bases not matched to a gene. This CDR3 has 13 amino acids. The CDR3 DNA is TGTGCCAGCAGTCAGGGGACAGGCTATGGCTACACCTTC. Translating gives CASSQGTGYGYTF.

V usage is TRBV19 and J usage is TRBJ1-5; TRBD1 matches at 11 bases. Germline V gives CDR1 LNHDA, CDR2 SQIVND (reference sequence). V was pared by 2 bases and J by 2 bases, with 2 bases of the junction left unmatched. The CDR3 runs to 16 residues. CDR3: CASSIRDRGGNQPQHF. The DNA for the CDR3 is TGTGCCAGTAGTATACGGGACAGGGGGGGCAATCAGCCCCAGCATTTT.

This sequence joins TRBV18 and TRBJ2-6; weak D call: TRBD1 (5 bases). V lost 0 bases and J lost 3, with 9 bases in between. Germline V gene lookup returns CDR1 KGHSH and CDR2 LQKENI. The CDR3 loop spans 16 amino acids. The chain's CDR3 is CASSPPQGGGANVLTF. The CDR3, as DNA: TGTGCCAGCTCACCACCTCAGGGCGGTGGGGCCAACGTCCTGACTTTC.

This clone was seen a handful of times. The V call is TRBV24-1, the J call TRBJ2-1, with 10 bases fitting TRBD1. V was pared by 4 bases and J by 8 bases, with 4 bases of the junction left unmatched. The CDR3 totals 14 residues. CDR1 and CDR2 from the germline V gene are KGHDR and SFDVKD. CDR3 region: CATSETGGGDEQFF. The CDR3 DNA is TGTGCCACCAGTGAGACAGGGGGCGGGGATGAGCAGTTCTTC.

The J gene is TRBJ2-1, the V gene TRBV11-2; D not certain. In germline, CDR1 is SGHAT, CDR2 FQNNGV. This CDR3 is built from 12 residues. The V end was cut by 7 bases, the J end by 9 bases, with 13 bases between. The chain's CDR3 is CASTSTETEQFF. CDR3 DNA sequence: TGTGCCAGCACGTCGACGGAGACTGAGCAGTTCTTC. Supplemented by reference TRBV11-2 and TRBJ2-1, the full variable domain reads EAGVAQSPRYKIIEKRQSVAFWCNPISGHATLYWYQQILGQGPKLLIQFQNNGVVDDSQLPKDRFSAERLKGVDSTLKIQPAKLEDSAVYLCASTSTETEQFFGPGTRLTVL.

This chain connects TRBV5-5 to TRBJ1-4; the match to TRBD1 covers 10 bases. Germline-derived CDR1 and CDR2 are SGHKS and YYEKEE (reference sequence). The CDR3 sequence is 15 residues long. V was clipped by 2 bases and J by 4 bases; unmatched bases: 2. DNA of the CDR3: TGTGCCAGCAGCTTTGACAGGGGGCTTAATGAAAAACTGTTTTTT. Protein sequence: CASSFDRGLNEKLFF.

The V and J genes are TRBV5-3 and TRBJ2-7; D might be TRBD1 (6 bases). TRBV5-3 qualifies as an ORF whose function is uncertain. The length of the CDR3 is 15 residues. Trimming shortened V by 1 base and J by 3 bases, and 14 bases separated the two germline ends. Here the CDR3 DNA reads TGTGCCAGAAGCTTGATGTCAGGGGCCAACTACGAGCAGTACTTC. Residues: CARSLMSGANYEQYF.

The chain links TRBV27 to TRBJ1-3, with a possible D match to TRBD1 (6 bases). The CDR3 has 14 residues. V lost 9 bases and J lost 8, with 20 bases in between. Germline V CDR1 and CDR2: MNHEY, SMNVEV (reference sequence). The CDR3 spells CASRRGPYPDTIYF. CDR3 coding DNA: TGTGCCAGTCGCAGGGGCCCGTATCCTGACACCATATATTTT.

The gene calls are TRBV3-1 (or the pseudogene TRBV3-2) and TRBJ1-3; TRBD1 is a possible D gene (6 bases). The V and J ends lost 3 bases and 0 bases respectively, with 9 bases between them. The CDR3 extends over 15 amino acids. Germline CDR1 reads LGHDT; CDR2 reads YNNKEL (reference sequence). This CDR3 is CASSQDSVSGNTIYF. DNA of the CDR3: TGTGCCAGCAGCCAGGACAGCGTCTCTGGAAACACCATATATTTT.